This T cell receptor (beta chain) emerged from a study of blood T cell repertoires in COVID-19. Looking at the study overall: The United States, Italy and Spain provided the acute and convalescent COVID-19 samples. T cells, B-cell-depleted T cells, or PBMCs provided the cDNA or gDNA that served as material.

The CDR3 contains 17 residues. The V gene end was trimmed by 2 bases and the J gene end by 3 bases; junction bases not matched to a gene: 8. Germline CDR1 is SEHNR and CDR2 is FQNEAQ (reference sequence). In the original processing: How many nucleated cells were present was estimated from reference gene primer amplification. Using immunoSEQ multiplex PCR, the repertoire was profiled, and TCRdb retains in-frame clones only, with some absent. V, J and clone size are those of that table, while D and trimming were read from the DNA. Here the sample spans about 200,000 clones, approximately 84% being singletons.

This clonotype was obtained from a woman aged 80 or over with acute or convalescent COVID-19. The sample consisted of peripheral blood. This chain connects TRBV7-9 to TRBJ2-3; 10 nucleotides align to TRBD2. CDR3 protein: CASSLRLSGRVTDTQYF. In nucleotides, the CDR3 is TGTGCCAGCAGCTTACGGTTGAGCGGGAGGGTTACAGATACGCAGTATTTT.